These 13 T cell receptor beta chains originate from one sample sequenced in a study of blood T cell repertoires in COVID-19. Data came from immunoSEQ multiplex PCR; TCRdb stores just in-frame clones and leaves some out. Here the sample spans about 180,000 clones, roughly 84% being singletons. Input material: PBMCs or T cells enriched from blood (not recorded which). Source of these receptors: a man aged 45 to 65 who had recovered from COVID-19.

V is TRBV5-4 and J is TRBJ2-5, with D possibly being TRBD1 (6 bases). V gave up 2 bases and J gave up 3 bases, with 11 bases separating them. From germline, CDR1 is SGHNT and CDR2 YYREEE (reference sequence). The CDR3 has 14 residues. Here the CDR3 reads CASSFKTGEETQYF. The CDR3 DNA follows: TGTGCCAGCAGCTTTAAGACAGGTGAAGAGACCCAGTACTTC.

The chain recombines TRBV2 with TRBJ2-7; a weak D match, TRBD1 (6 bases). Trimming pared 5 bases from V and 0 bases from J, leaving 14 bases between. The CDR3 consists of 15 residues. Germline-derived CDR1 and CDR2 are SNHLY and FYNNEI. The CDR3 sequence: CASSKERGSSYEQYF. In DNA form, the CDR3 reads TGTGCCAGCAGTAAAGAGAGGGGGTCCTCCTACGAGCAGTACTTC.

V and J are TRBV5-1 and TRBJ2-3; the match to TRBD1 covers 7 bases. The CDR3 is made up of 16 amino acids. Looked up from germline, CDR1 is SGHRS and CDR2 is YFSETQ. J lost 2 bases, V lost 1 base, and 7 bases had no gene match. CDR3 sequence (DNA): TGCGCCAGCAGCTTGAGCGCAGGGGGAATCACAGATACGCAGTATTTT. This translates into CASSLSAGGITDTQYF.

This chain joins TRBV12-3 or TRBV12-4 and TRBJ2-1; D remains ambiguous. This CDR3 comprises 11 residues. V was shortened by 4 bases and J by 6 bases, with 4 bases between the two germline ends. This CDR3 is CASSSRNEQFF. Here the CDR3 DNA reads TGTGCCAGCAGTTCGCGCAATGAGCAGTTCTTC.

The rearrangement joins TRBV27 to TRBJ2-1, with D possibly matching TRBD2 (6 bases). Germline CDR1 is MNHEY and CDR2 is SMNVEV (reference sequence). This CDR3 contains 12 residues. The ends were cut back, 10 bases at V and 9 bases at J, with 16 bases in the middle. The CDR3 nucleotides read TGTGCCATACTAACTAGCCTCGGTGAGCAGTTCTTC. It codes for CAILTSLGEQFF.

This sequence joins TRBV20-1 and TRBJ2-2; 13 nucleotides align to TRBD2. Trimming removed 3 bases from V and 4 bases from J; junction bases left unmatched: 5. The CDR3 totals 16 residues. The germline CDR1 and CDR2 sequences are DFQATT and SNEGSKA (reference sequence). CDR3 in DNA: TGCAGTGCTAGTAGAACTAGCGGGGGGGGCACCGGGGAGCTGTTTTTT. Protein: CSASRTSGGGTGELFF.

The chain carries TRBV6-1 and TRBJ2-5, with D possibly TRBD2 on 6 matching bases. The germline V gene encodes CDR1 MNHNS and CDR2 SASEGT. The CDR3 runs to 14 residues. V lost 1 base and J 5 bases, leaving 11 bases between the germline ends. The CDR3 region is CASSEGTSFETQYF. The CDR3 nucleotides are TGTGCCAGCAGTGAAGGTACTAGCTTCGAGACCCAGTACTTC.

This sequence joins TRBV2 and TRBJ1-4; no definite D call. The V and J ends lost 5 bases and 2 bases respectively, with 3 bases between them. CDR3 length: 12 residues. Germline CDR1 reads SNHLY; CDR2 reads FYNNEI. The CDR3 DNA sequence: TGTGCCAGCAGTCTCACTAATGAAAAACTGTTTTTT. Translating it yields CASSLTNEKLFF.

The chain links TRBV18 to TRBJ2-4; 7 positions match TRBD1. The CDR3 runs 14 residues. Germline V gives CDR1 KGHSH, CDR2 LQKENI. After removal of 3 bases from V and 7 bases from J, the junction contained 6 bases not matched to a gene. The CDR3 loop is CASSPDRNLNIQYF. The CDR3 bases are TGTGCCAGCTCACCGGACAGGAATTTGAACATTCAGTACTTC.

This CDR3 reads CASSLDRGYTGNTIYF. As DNA, the CDR3 is TGTGCCAGCAGTTTGGACAGGGGATACACTGGAAACACCATATATTTT. This chain links TRBV6-5 with TRBJ1-3; TRBD1 matches 9 bases. CDR3 length: 16 residues. Unmatched junction bases numbered 6, after V lost 4 bases and J lost 2 bases. Germline V gene sequence: CDR1 MNHEY, CDR2 SVGAGI.

The genes are TRBV25-1 and TRBJ2-2; a possible D gene is TRBD1 (6 bases). V was cut by 5 bases and J by 2 bases, with 12 bases left in between. The V gene's germline CDR1 is MGHDK and CDR2 SYGVNS. This CDR3 is built from 15 residues. In nucleotides, the CDR3 is TGTGCCAGCAGTTCCCGGACAGCAAACACCGGGGAGCTGTTTTTT. Translation: CASSSRTANTGELFF.

This chain joins TRBV3-1 (or the pseudogene TRBV3-2) and TRBJ1-4; D gene ambiguous. Germline CDR1 reads LGHDT; CDR2 reads YNNKEL (reference sequence). V was pared by 4 bases and J by 10 bases, with 13 bases between. The CDR3 is 13 amino acids. This chain's CDR3 is CASSLMEGGKLFF. The CDR3 nucleotides read TGTGCCAGCAGCCTAATGGAGGGTGGAAAACTGTTTTTT.

The chain recombines TRBV9 with TRBJ1-4; 9 bases map to TRBD1. Germline V gene lookup returns CDR1 SGDLS and CDR2 YYNGEE. The length of the CDR3 is 13 residues. With V trimmed by 5 bases and J by 7 bases, 3 bases remained unmatched. The CDR3 reads CASRETGGEKLFF. The CDR3 DNA is TGTGCCAGCAGGGAGACAGGGGGTGAAAAACTGTTTTTT.